Below are 24 T cell receptor beta chains sequenced from a single sample in a study of metastatic and nonmetastatic thyroid tumors. MiXCR reprocessed the PCR reads for TCRdb. The sample records 84,000 or so clones, 8.6% being singletons. Thyroid surgery was preceded by no treatment in any patient. Sequencing was done on a sample of blood. All receptors derive from a female donor with papillary thyroid cancer or a benign thyroid nodule (not recorded which). Some clones in this sample may be carry-over from other donors' samples.

The sample holds many counts of this clone. This chain connects TRBV24-1 to TRBJ2-5, with TRBD2 matching 10 bases. Germline V gene data show CDR1 as KGHDR and CDR2 as SFDVKD. V was pared by 1 base and J by 1 base, with 5 bases of the junction left unmatched. The CDR3 is made up of 17 amino acids. CDR3 bases: TGTGCCACCAGTGATTTTAGCCTAGCGGGGGCCCAAGAGACCCAGTACTTC. Translating it yields CATSDFSLAGAQETQYF.

This clone was observed many times. The V and J genes are TRBV3-1 and TRBJ1-1; D gene ambiguous. V was shortened by 4 bases and J by 0 bases, with 6 bases between the two germline ends. CDR3 length: 13 residues. Germline-derived CDR1 and CDR2 are LGHDT and YNNKEL (reference sequence). CDR3 bases: TGTGCCAGCAGCCCGACCTTGAACACTGAAGCTTTCTTT. Amino acid sequence: CASSPTLNTEAFF.

This clone has at least ten counts. The rearrangement joins TRBV20-1 to TRBJ2-3; a possible D gene is TRBD2 (5 bases). Deletions cut 3 bases from V and 3 bases from J, with 13 bases between. Germline assignment: CDR1 DFQATT and CDR2 SNEGSKA (reference sequence). The CDR3 runs 14 residues. CDR3 nucleotides: TGCAGTGCTAGCCACCCGCCGGGGACAGATACGCAGTATTTT. It codes for CSASHPPGTDTQYF.

This clone has ten or more counts. The chain recombines TRBV2 with TRBJ2-2; D gene ambiguous. Deletions cut 2 bases from V and 5 bases from J, with 0 bases between. Germline V gene lookup returns CDR1 SNHLY and CDR2 FYNNEI. CDR3 length: 11 residues. The DNA for the CDR3 is TGTGCCAGCAGTGAAACCGGGGAGCTGTTTTTT. Translated: CASSETGELFF.

The table lists this clone with a few counts. DNA for the CDR3: TGTGCCAGCAGCCGGGACAGGGGCAACACCGGGGAGCTGTTTTTT. Residues: CASSRDRGNTGELFF. The rearrangement uses TRBV12-3 or TRBV12-4 and TRBJ2-2; 10 bases are a match to TRBD1. The length of the CDR3 is 15 residues. V gave up 6 bases and J gave up 2 bases; unmatched junction bases: 3.

The sample holds many counts of this clone. This sequence joins TRBV9 and TRBJ2-5; maybe TRBD2 (5 bases). CDR3 length equals 14 residues. Germline V gives CDR1 SGDLS, CDR2 YYNGEE. Trimming cost V 0 bases and J 1 base, with 7 bases left between them. CDR3 coding DNA: TGTGCCAGCAGCGTAGCGGGGAGCCAAGAGACCCAGTACTTC. This gives the protein CASSVAGSQETQYF.

This clone was picked up many times. The rearrangement links TRBV19 to TRBJ1-1; D is ambiguous. V lost 3 bases, J lost 0 bases, and 8 bases lay in between. CDR3 length: 14 amino acids. CDR1 is LNHDA, CDR2 SQIVND, per germline (reference sequence). The CDR3 bases are TGTGCCAGTAGTATCCGGGCCATGAACACTGAAGCTTTCTTT. The encoded protein is CASSIRAMNTEAFF.

This clone was picked up many times. The chain links TRBV7-3 to TRBJ1-1; TRBD1 agrees at 7 bases. The V gene's germline CDR1 is SGHTA and CDR2 FQGTGA. The V and J ends lost 5 bases and 5 bases, in that order; junction bases with no gene match: 8. The CDR3 loop spans 14 amino acids. CDR3 amino acids: CASSQGGAGTEAFF. CDR3 in DNA: TGTGCCAGCAGCCAGGGGGGGGCCGGGACTGAAGCTTTCTTT.

This clone has at least ten counts. J is TRBJ2-1 and V is TRBV6-5, with 7 bases lining up with TRBD1. The CDR3 covers 15 residues. After removal of 1 base from V and 5 bases from J, the junction contained 5 bases not matched to a gene. Germline CDR1 reads MNHEY; CDR2 reads SVGAGI. The CDR3 DNA sequence: TGTGCCAGCAGTTACTACCGGGACAGCAACAATGAGCAGTTCTTC. Its translation: CASSYYRDSNNEQFF.

This clone was counted ten times or more. The chain employs TRBV30 and TRBJ2-6; possible D gene TRBD1, 5 bases. Trimming removed 0 bases at V and 0 bases at J, with 6 bases between. CDR3 length: 15 amino acids. Germline V lookup: CDR1 GTSNPN, CDR2 SVGIG (reference sequence). CDR3 bases: TGTGCCTGGAGTGTACAGGTCTCTGGGGCCAACGTCCTGACTTTC. It translates to CAWSVQVSGANVLTF.

Ten or more counts support this clone. This chain uses TRBV29-1 with TRBJ1-2, with D possibly TRBD1 on 6 matching bases. Trimming cost V 6 bases and J 4 bases, with 9 bases left between them. CDR3 length: 11 amino acids. Germline loops: CDR1 SQVTM, CDR2 ANQGSEA. The CDR3 reads CSVDRTYGYTF. The CDR3 DNA sequence: TGCAGCGTCGACAGGACCTATGGCTACACCTTC.

This clone was detected a few times. It may be a read error: a sequence one base away is much more abundant. The chain uses TRBV15 and TRBJ1-2, with D possibly matching TRBD1 (6 bases). This CDR3 is 16 amino acids long. Germline V gene sequence: CDR1 LNHNV, CDR2 YYDKDF (reference sequence). The V end lost 2 bases, the J end lost 4 bases, and 17 bases lay between the germline ends. The CDR3 spells CATSRYSTGRSYGYTF. The CDR3 nucleotides are TGTGCCACCAGCAGATATTCAACAGGGAGGTCCTATGGCTACACCTTC.

This clone was found many times. Other DNA sequences in the same sample also yield this CDR3. The chain employs TRBV27 and TRBJ1-2; D call uncertain. The CDR3 contains 13 residues. V lost 3 bases, J lost 7 bases, and 12 bases lay in between. The germline V gene has CDR1 MNHEY and CDR2 SMNVEV (reference sequence). CDR3 residues: CASSFGPSGGYTF. The CDR3 DNA is TGTGCCAGCAGTTTTGGCCCTTCGGGTGGCTACACCTTC.

This clone was counted ten times or more. This rearrangement joins TRBV11-2 to TRBJ2-5, with D uncertain. With 5 bases removed from V and 1 base from J, the gap between germline ends came to 8 bases. The CDR3 extends over 13 amino acids. Germline V lookup: CDR1 SGHAT, CDR2 FQNNGV. CDR3 protein: CASSPQGQETQYF. In DNA form, the CDR3 reads TGTGCCAGCAGCCCCCAAGGCCAAGAGACCCAGTACTTC.

Many counts were recorded for this clone. The gene calls are TRBV12-3 or TRBV12-4 and TRBJ1-1; TRBD1 matches 8 bases. With V trimmed by 6 bases and J by 7 bases, 7 bases remained unmatched. CDR3 length: 13 amino acids. CDR3 protein: CASSRDRFREAFF. The CDR3 coding sequence is TGTGCCAGCAGCCGGGACAGGTTCCGTGAAGCTTTCTTT.

There are many counts of this clone. The chain is built from TRBV11-2 and TRBJ1-4; 7 bases line up with TRBD1. This CDR3 contains 15 residues. From germline, CDR1 is SGHAT and CDR2 FQNNGV. Germline trimming cut 5 bases from V and 2 bases from J; bases unmatched to any gene: 5. The CDR3 sequence is CASSLQGGTNEKLFF. In DNA form, the CDR3 reads TGTGCCAGCAGCCTCCAGGGGGGGACTAATGAAAAACTGTTTTTT.

This rearrangement joins TRBV29-1 to TRBJ1-4; D not resolved. CDR3 size: 12 residues. Germline V CDR1 and CDR2: SQVTM, ANQGSEA. The CDR3 DNA sequence: TGCATCCGCGCCTCTTCCGAGGAAAAACTGTTTTTT. It specifies CIRASSEEKLFF.

This clone came up many times. The chain links TRBV6-1 to TRBJ2-7; 7 bases are a match to TRBD1. This CDR3 has 14 amino acids. J was trimmed by 0 bases and V by 7 bases; bases with no gene match: 6. The V gene's germline CDR1 is MNHNS and CDR2 SASEGT. CDR3 protein: CASIHRDSSYEQYF. As DNA, the CDR3 is TGTGCCAGCATCCACCGGGACAGCTCCTACGAGCAGTACTTC.

The sample holds many counts of this clone. This sequence joins TRBV28 and TRBJ1-2; 12 bases align to TRBD1. The CDR3 runs 16 residues. Trimming cost V 6 bases and J 6 bases; bases outside gene matches: 11. Germline loops: CDR1 MDHEN, CDR2 SYDVKM. The CDR3 DNA reads as TGTGCCAGCAGCCAAGTCCCGGGACAGGGGGCGGATGGCTACACCTTC. The encoded protein is CASSQVPGQGADGYTF.

The table lists this clone with many counts. A single base separates this from a much larger clone, so it may be a read error. Other nucleotide sequences from this sample produce the same CDR3. The CDR3 DNA reads as TGTGCCAGCAGAGGGGACTCTGGAAACACCATATATTTT. Protein: CASRGDSGNTIYF. The rearrangement joins TRBV2 to TRBJ1-3; weak D call: TRBD1 (5 bases). Trimming removed 6 bases from V and 0 bases from J, with 6 bases in between. CDR1 is SNHLY, CDR2 FYNNEI, per germline. There are 13 residues in the CDR3.

This clone has ten or more counts. V and J are TRBV11-2 and TRBJ2-1; perhaps TRBD2 as D (6 bases). The V end was cut by 8 bases, the J end by 7 bases, with 12 bases between. CDR1 and CDR2 from the germline V gene are SGHAT and FQNNGV. The CDR3 is 12 residues long. CDR3 sequence: CASLGEVNEQFF. The CDR3, as DNA: TGTGCCAGCCTGGGGGAGGTTAATGAGCAGTTCTTC.

This chain joins TRBV18 and TRBJ1-1; D uncertain. CDR1 is KGHSH, CDR2 LQKENI, per germline. V lost 3 bases and J 5 bases, leaving 28 bases between the germline ends. The CDR3 loop spans 19 amino acids. The CDR3 DNA reads as TGTGCCAGCTCACCGCCGTATCCGGGCTTACCGTCCCCGGGAACTGAAGCTTTCTTT. Protein sequence: CASSPPYPGLPSPGTEAFF.

This clone was seen more than once but under ten times. The J gene is TRBJ1-1, the V gene TRBV5-5; 7 bases map to TRBD1. With V trimmed by 4 bases and J by 0 bases, 6 bases remained unmatched. The CDR3 has 15 amino acids. Germline V gene lookup returns CDR1 SGHKS and CDR2 YYEKEE (reference sequence). The CDR3 loop reads CASSQGGRVNTEAFF. Here the CDR3 DNA reads TGTGCCAGCAGCCAGGGGGGACGGGTGAACACTGAAGCTTTCTTT.

This clone has at least ten counts. This sequence joins TRBV28 and TRBJ2-7; 13 bases are a match to TRBD2. The J segment lost 2 bases and the V segment lost 6 bases, leaving 4 bases of the junction unmatched. Germline CDR1 and CDR2: MDHEN and SYDVKM. The CDR3 is 15 residues long. CDR3 nucleotides: TGTGCCAGCAGACCCGGACTAGCGGGGGCCTACGAGCAGTACTTC. Amino acid sequence: CASRPGLAGAYEQYF.